The 10 T cell receptor beta chains reported below all come from one sample, sequenced in a study of response to subunit inactivated influenza vaccine. One entry per CDR3 protein, called by TCRdb with MiXCR from the RT-PCR reads. The data show a few hundred thousand distinct CDR3 sequences, approximately 15% seen once. This sample comprised PBMCs from blood, obtained 11 to 12 days after vaccination. These receptors were obtained from a man aged 45-65 years who received an inactivated influenza vaccine.

The chain uses TRBV10-1 and TRBJ1-5; the D gene is possibly TRBD1 (6 bases). Germline V gene data show CDR1 as WNHNN and CDR2 as SYGVQD (reference sequence). This CDR3 spans 14 amino acids. V lost 8 bases to trimming and J lost 1 base, with 12 bases between them. The CDR3 is CASRTAMSNQPQHF. The CDR3 DNA sequence: TGCGCCAGCCGGACAGCCATGAGCAATCAGCCCCAGCATTTT.

This clonotype was recorded many times. V is TRBV4-3 and J is TRBJ1-3; D is ambiguous. The CDR3 spans 15 residues. V gave up 4 bases and J gave up 2 bases, with 12 bases separating them. Germline loops: CDR1 LGHNA, CDR2 YSLEER. CDR3 sequence: CASSPQERAGNTIYF. CDR3 DNA: TGCGCCAGCAGCCCCCAGGAGAGGGCTGGAAACACCATATATTTT.

The chain employs TRBV7-9 and TRBJ2-1; the match to TRBD1 covers 9 bases. The CDR3 sequence is 14 residues long. Germline CDR1 SEHNR, CDR2 FQNEAQ (reference sequence). After removal of 5 bases from V and 8 bases from J, the junction contained 7 bases not matched to a gene. CDR3 nucleotide sequence: TGTGCCAGCAGCCATCGGACAGGGGAAGATGAGCAGTTCTTC. Translating gives CASSHRTGEDEQFF.

This clonotype has a handful of counts. J is TRBJ2-5 and V is TRBV18; D unresolved. The germline CDR1 and CDR2 sequences are KGHSH and LQKENI. V gave up 2 bases and J gave up 4 bases, with 20 bases separating them. This CDR3 is built from 17 residues. The CDR3 loop is CASSPILSTRTRETQYF. As DNA, the CDR3 is TGTGCCAGCTCACCAATCCTTTCTACACGGACCAGAGAGACCCAGTACTTC. The entire variable domain, with the rest obtained from reference TRBV18 and TRBJ2-5, is as follows: NAGVMQNPRHLVRRRGQEARLRCSPMKGHSHVYWYRQLPEEGLKFMVYLQKENIIDESGMPKERFSAEFPKEGPSILRIQQVVRGDSAAYFCASSPILSTRTRETQYFGPGTRLLVL.

The V gene is TRBV29-1, the J gene TRBJ2-7; the D gene is possibly TRBD1 (5 bases). The ends were cut back, 2 bases at V and 3 bases at J, with 17 bases in the middle. Germline-derived CDR1 and CDR2 are SQVTM and ANQGSEA. This CDR3 is 15 amino acids long. CDR3 DNA sequence: TGCAGCGTTGAAAAGAGTACAGGCTTATTCTACGAGCAGTACTTC. Residues: CSVEKSTGLFYEQYF.

The chain has TRBV6-1 and TRBJ2-7, with D possibly being TRBD1 (6 bases). With 6 bases removed from V and 6 bases from J, the gap between germline ends came to 21 bases. Per germline, CDR1 MNHNS and CDR2 SASEGT. The length of the CDR3 is 15 residues. The CDR3 spells CASRNRGHLMGEQYF. The CDR3 nucleotides are TGTGCCAGCAGAAACCGGGGACACTTAATGGGCGAGCAGTACTTC.

The rearrangement uses TRBV20-1 and TRBJ1-5; D is unclear. The CDR3 is made up of 13 amino acids. The V end was cut by 1 base, the J end by 1 base, with 5 bases between. Germline V gene lookup returns CDR1 DFQATT and CDR2 SNEGSKA (reference sequence). The CDR3 sequence: CSARVQSNQPQHF. The CDR3 bases are TGCAGTGCTAGAGTACAAAGCAATCAGCCCCAGCATTTT.

This clonotype was counted at least ten times. The chain links TRBV6-2 or TRBV6-3 to TRBJ2-5; 8 bases align to TRBD1. The germline V gene has CDR1 MNHEY and CDR2 SVGEGT. This CDR3 is built from 12 residues. V lost 6 bases, J lost 5 bases, and 2 bases stayed unmatched. The CDR3 loop reads CASSRTGETQYF. The CDR3 DNA reads TGTGCCAGCAGCCGGACAGGGGAGACCCAGTACTTC.

There are a few counts of this clonotype. The gene calls are TRBV11-2 and TRBJ2-1, with 12 bases aligning to TRBD2. Germline loops: CDR1 SGHAT, CDR2 FQNNGV. After removal of 4 bases from V and 4 bases from J, the junction contained 14 bases not matched to a gene. The CDR3 consists of 19 residues. DNA of the CDR3: TGTGCCAGCAGCTCCCAGACTAGCGGGGGCCAAAAAATATACAATGAGCAGTTCTTC. Residues: CASSSQTSGGQKIYNEQFF.

This clonotype was picked up a small number of times. The rearrangement links TRBV5-5 to TRBJ1-5, with D unclear. V lost 0 bases to trimming and J lost 0 bases, with 13 bases between them. The CDR3 has 17 residues. From germline, CDR1 is SGHKS and CDR2 YYEKEE (reference sequence). In nucleotides, the CDR3 is TGTGCCAGCAGCTTGGTTGCCAGACCGAATAGCAATCAGCCCCAGCATTTT. It encodes CASSLVARPNSNQPQHF.